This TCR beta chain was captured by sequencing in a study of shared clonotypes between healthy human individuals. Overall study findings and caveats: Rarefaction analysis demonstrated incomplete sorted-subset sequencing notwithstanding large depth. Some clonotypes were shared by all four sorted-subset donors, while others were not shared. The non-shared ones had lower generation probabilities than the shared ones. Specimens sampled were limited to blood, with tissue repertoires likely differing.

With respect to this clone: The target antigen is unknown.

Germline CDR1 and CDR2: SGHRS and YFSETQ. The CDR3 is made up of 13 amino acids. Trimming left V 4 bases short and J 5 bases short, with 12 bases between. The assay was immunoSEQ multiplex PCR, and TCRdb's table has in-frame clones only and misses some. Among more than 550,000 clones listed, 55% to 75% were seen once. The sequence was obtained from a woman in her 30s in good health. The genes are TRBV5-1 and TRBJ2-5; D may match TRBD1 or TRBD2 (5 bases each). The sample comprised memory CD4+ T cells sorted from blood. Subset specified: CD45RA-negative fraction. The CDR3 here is CASSLLGDETQYF. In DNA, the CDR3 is TGCGCCAGCAGCCTACTAGGGGACGAGACCCAGTACTTC.